This paragraph reports one TCR beta chain. Its matching antigen is unknown. Since no conserved phenylalanine or tryptophan closes the CDR3, a read error is the likely cause. Study observations and caveats: Greatest tumor Treg TCR overlap was with tumor naive CD4+ cells.

The ends lost 5 bases at V and 2 bases at J; junction bases unmatched: 9. The CDR3 has 15 residues. In germline, CDR1 is SGHVS, CDR2 FQNEAQ. Memory CD4+ T cells were sorted as CD4+CD45RO+CD25- cells. Semi-nested PCR with Nested Universal Primer A followed constant-region reverse priming of full-length variable regions. TCRdb analysed the 5' RACE reads with MiXCR anew, one entry per CDR3 protein. Among roughly 44,000 distinct CDR3 sequences listed, just under 30% were seen once. The TCR originated in a female donor with breast cancer. The J gene is TRBJ2-7, the V gene TRBV7-8; 7 bases match TRBD1. Input material: memory CD4+ T cells sorted from a lymph node. The subset: memory CD4+ T cells, CD4+CD45RO+CD25-. CDR3 region: CASSPHAGTAYEQYI. The CDR3 DNA reads TGTGCCAGCAGCCCCCACGCCGGGACAGCCTACGAGCAGTACATC.